These T cell receptor beta chains were read from a single sample in a study of post-analysis software for immune sequencing data. Via MiXCR, TCRdb re-called the PCR reads, giving one row per CDR3 protein. The table includes fewer than 850,000 distinct CDR3 sequences, approximately 30% detected once. The material sequenced was blood. The receptor set was obtained from a girl between 10 and 17 years old with multiple sclerosis. CDR3s include the opening cysteine and the closing phenylalanine or tryptophan. The D gene is left open where the match is weak. Clone size is stated in some rows and not others, as once, few, many or a class when expanded.

abundance: few; v_gene: TRBV25-1; d_gene: .; j_gene: TRBJ1-2; CDR3aa: CASSRQAYGYTF; CDR3nt: TGTGCCAGCAGTAGGCAGGCCTATGGCTACACCTTC
abundance: .; v_gene: TRBV10-3; d_gene: .; j_gene: TRBJ1-2; CDR3aa: CAISELGAANYGYTF; CDR3nt: TGTGCCATCAGTGAGCTCGGGGCAGCTAACTATGGCTACACCTTC
abundance: few; v_gene: TRBV10-3; d_gene: .; j_gene: TRBJ2-5; CDR3aa: CAISESPTETQYF; CDR3nt: TGTGCCATCAGTGAGTCGCCTACGGAGACCCAGTACTTC
abundance: few; v_gene: TRBV29-1; d_gene: TRBD1; j_gene: TRBJ2-5; CDR3aa: CSVPDRGQETQYF; CDR3nt: TGCAGCGTTCCGGACAGGGGGCAAGAGACCCAGTACTTC
abundance: .; v_gene: TRBV6-1; d_gene: .; j_gene: TRBJ2-1; CDR3aa: CASTSRGRGVDEQFF; CDR3nt: TGTGCCAGCACCAGCCGAGGAAGGGGGGTCGATGAGCAGTTCTTC
abundance: few; v_gene: TRBV9; d_gene: TRBD2; j_gene: TRBJ2-7; CDR3aa: CASSEHPSGAYYEQYF; CDR3nt: TGTGCCAGCAGCGAACATCCTAGCGGAGCTTACTACGAGCAGTACTTC
abundance: .; v_gene: TRBV6-1; d_gene: TRBD1; j_gene: TRBJ2-1; CDR3aa: CASSRTGVFPDNEQFF; CDR3nt: TGTGCCAGCAGTAGGACAGGAGTGTTCCCGGACAATGAGCAGTTCTTC
abundance: .; v_gene: TRBV5-1; d_gene: TRBD1; j_gene: TRBJ1-1; CDR3aa: CASSLVSGQGAVGTEAFF; CDR3nt: TGCGCCAGCAGCTTGGTATCGGGACAGGGGGCTGTGGGAACTGAAGCTTTCTTT
abundance: .; v_gene: TRBV20-1; d_gene: TRBD1; j_gene: TRBJ2-3; CDR3aa: CSAPWTPGQGASSTDTQYF; CDR3nt: TGCAGTGCTCCCTGGACGCCGGGACAGGGGGCTTCTAGCACAGATACGCAGTATTTT
abundance: .; v_gene: TRBV5-6; d_gene: TRBD2; j_gene: TRBJ2-1; CDR3aa: CASSLAIAGWSDEQFF; CDR3nt: TGTGCCAGCAGCTTGGCGATAGCGGGGTGGTCGGATGAGCAGTTCTTC
abundance: .; v_gene: TRBV6-2/TRBV6-3; d_gene: .; j_gene: TRBJ2-2; CDR3aa: CASSHHPTGELFF; CDR3nt: TGTGCCAGCAGCCACCATCCCACCGGGGAGCTGTTTTTT
abundance: many; v_gene: TRBV29-1; d_gene: TRBD1; j_gene: TRBJ2-1; CDR3aa: CSVGQGGNEQFF; CDR3nt: TGCAGCGTGGGACAGGGTGGGAATGAGCAGTTCTTC
abundance: few; v_gene: TRBV20-1; d_gene: .; j_gene: TRBJ2-3; CDR3aa: CSARSPAAANTQYF; CDR3nt: TGCAGTGCTAGATCTCCAGCAGCTGCAAATACGCAGTATTTT
abundance: .; v_gene: TRBV7-2; d_gene: TRBD2; j_gene: TRBJ2-2; CDR3aa: CASSSLSGSLFVGELFF; CDR3nt: TGTGCCAGCAGCTCTCTTAGCGGGAGTCTATTCGTCGGGGAGCTGTTTTTT
abundance: many; v_gene: TRBV9; d_gene: .; j_gene: TRBJ2-1; CDR3aa: CASSVGVVDGNEQFF; CDR3nt: TGTGCCAGCAGCGTAGGGGTCGTGGACGGCAATGAGCAGTTCTTC
abundance: few; v_gene: TRBV5-5; d_gene: .; j_gene: TRBJ2-1; CDR3aa: CASGVPSYNEQFF; CDR3nt: TGTGCCAGTGGAGTTCCCTCCTACAATGAGCAGTTCTTC
abundance: .; v_gene: TRBV6-6; d_gene: TRBD2; j_gene: TRBJ2-3; CDR3aa: CASRKTSMTDTQYF; CDR3nt: TGTGCCAGCAGAAAGACTAGCATGACAGATACGCAGTATTTT
abundance: once; v_gene: TRBV10-3; d_gene: .; j_gene: TRBJ1-3; CDR3aa: CAISSPNSGNTIYF; CDR3nt: TGTGCCATCAGTTCCCCCAATTCTGGAAACACCATATATTTT
abundance: few; v_gene: TRBV7-8; d_gene: .; j_gene: TRBJ2-7; CDR3aa: CASSLARFRGAYEQYF; CDR3nt: TGTGCCAGCAGCTTAGCGCGGTTCCGAGGGGCCTACGAGCAGTACTTC
abundance: once; v_gene: TRBV20-1; d_gene: .; j_gene: TRBJ1-5; CDR3aa: CSASAGTDSNQPQHF; CDR3nt: TGCAGTGCTAGTGCGGGCACAGATAGCAATCAGCCCCAGCATTTT
abundance: .; v_gene: TRBV20-1; d_gene: .; j_gene: TRBJ2-7; CDR3aa: CSASAQPYEQYF; CDR3nt: TGCAGTGCTAGCGCACAGCCCTACGAGCAGTACTTC
abundance: .; v_gene: TRBV5-1; d_gene: .; j_gene: TRBJ1-1; CDR3aa: CASSLWAGDTEAFF; CDR3nt: TGCGCCAGCAGCTTGTGGGCGGGCGACACTGAAGCTTTCTTT
abundance: few; v_gene: TRBV5-1; d_gene: .; j_gene: TRBJ2-7; CDR3aa: CASHSTTGPYEQYF; CDR3nt: TGCGCCAGTCACTCCACGACAGGCCCCTACGAGCAGTACTTC
abundance: .; v_gene: TRBV11-2; d_gene: .; j_gene: TRBJ2-1; CDR3aa: CASSLNRGGGGYNEQFF; CDR3nt: TGTGCCAGCAGCTTAAACAGGGGGGGGGGTGGTTACAATGAGCAGTTCTTC
abundance: .; v_gene: TRBV28; d_gene: .; j_gene: TRBJ2-2; CDR3aa: CASSLRRQGMGELFF; CDR3nt: TGTGCCAGCAGTTTACGAAGGCAGGGCATGGGGGAGCTGTTTTTT
abundance: few; v_gene: TRBV20-1; d_gene: .; j_gene: TRBJ2-5; CDR3aa: CSARSGEETQYF; CDR3nt: TGCAGTGCCAGGAGTGGGGAGGAGACCCAGTACTTC
abundance: .; v_gene: TRBV7-8; d_gene: .; j_gene: TRBJ2-3; CDR3aa: CASSLASGDTQYF; CDR3nt: TGTGCCAGCAGCTTAGCGAGCGGGGATACGCAGTATTTT
abundance: many; v_gene: TRBV20-1; d_gene: .; j_gene: TRBJ2-1; CDR3aa: CSARDRLSYNEQFF; CDR3nt: TGCAGTGCTAGAGATAGGTTATCCTACAATGAGCAGTTCTTC
abundance: .; v_gene: TRBV20-1; d_gene: .; j_gene: TRBJ2-7; CDR3aa: CSARGTKEQYF; CDR3nt: TGCAGTGCTAGAGGTACCAAAGAGCAGTACTTC
abundance: many; v_gene: TRBV7-6; d_gene: .; j_gene: TRBJ2-1; CDR3aa: CASSLMRPGPNNEQFF; CDR3nt: TGTGCCAGCAGCTTAATGCGTCCAGGTCCGAACAATGAGCAGTTCTTC
abundance: .; v_gene: TRBV24-1; d_gene: .; j_gene: TRBJ1-2; CDR3aa: CATSDPGAGYTF; CDR3nt: TGTGCCACCAGTGACCCAGGGGCTGGCTACACCTTC
abundance: few; v_gene: TRBV4-1; d_gene: TRBD2; j_gene: TRBJ2-7; CDR3aa: CASSQDRAGGYEQYF; CDR3nt: TGCGCCAGCAGCCAAGATCGGGCGGGAGGCTACGAGCAGTACTTC
abundance: many; v_gene: TRBV7-8; d_gene: TRBD1; j_gene: TRBJ2-7; CDR3aa: CASSLGGQPTYEQYF; CDR3nt: TGTGCCAGCAGCTTAGGGGGACAGCCGACCTACGAGCAGTACTTC
abundance: few; v_gene: TRBV4-1; d_gene: .; j_gene: TRBJ2-3; CDR3aa: CASSPGLVDTQYF; CDR3nt: TGCGCCAGCAGCCCCGGACTGGTAGATACGCAGTATTTT
abundance: .; v_gene: TRBV19; d_gene: .; j_gene: TRBJ2-6; CDR3aa: CASSGNSGANVLTF; CDR3nt: TGTGCCAGTAGCGGGAACTCTGGGGCCAACGTCCTGACTTTC
abundance: .; v_gene: TRBV5-1; d_gene: TRBD1; j_gene: TRBJ1-1; CDR3aa: CASSWDRQNTEAFF; CDR3nt: TGCGCCAGCAGCTGGGACAGACAGAACACTGAAGCTTTCTTT
abundance: few; v_gene: TRBV12-3/TRBV12-4; d_gene: TRBD2; j_gene: TRBJ2-1; CDR3aa: CASSLFGGRAWGEQFF; CDR3nt: TGTGCCAGCAGTTTATTTGGCGGGAGGGCCTGGGGTGAGCAGTTCTTC
abundance: .; v_gene: TRBV28; d_gene: .; j_gene: TRBJ2-1; CDR3aa: CASSLGSAVPYNEQFF; CDR3nt: TGTGCCAGCAGTTTGGGCTCCGCTGTCCCCTACAATGAGCAGTTCTTC
abundance: .; v_gene: TRBV7-2; d_gene: .; j_gene: TRBJ2-3; CDR3aa: CASSSRQPEPRTQYF; CDR3nt: TGTGCCAGCAGCTCCAGACAGCCCGAGCCCCGTACGCAGTATTTT
abundance: .; v_gene: TRBV12-3/TRBV12-4; d_gene: .; j_gene: TRBJ1-1; CDR3aa: CASSASRRLNTEAFF; CDR3nt: TGTGCCAGCAGTGCCTCCCGACGGTTGAACACTGAAGCTTTCTTT
abundance: .; v_gene: TRBV7-9; d_gene: TRBD1; j_gene: TRBJ2-1; CDR3aa: CASSLESGGFF; CDR3nt: TGTGCCAGCAGCTTAGAGTCAGGGGGGTTCTTC
abundance: many; v_gene: TRBV7-9; d_gene: TRBD1; j_gene: TRBJ2-7; CDR3aa: CASSPGTGVDEQYF; CDR3nt: TGTGCCAGCAGTCCCGGGACAGGGGTTGACGAGCAGTACTTC
abundance: many; v_gene: TRBV20-1; d_gene: TRBD2; j_gene: TRBJ2-3; CDR3aa: CSASRRERDTQYF; CDR3nt: TGCAGTGCCTCGCGGCGGGAGAGGGATACGCAGTATTTT